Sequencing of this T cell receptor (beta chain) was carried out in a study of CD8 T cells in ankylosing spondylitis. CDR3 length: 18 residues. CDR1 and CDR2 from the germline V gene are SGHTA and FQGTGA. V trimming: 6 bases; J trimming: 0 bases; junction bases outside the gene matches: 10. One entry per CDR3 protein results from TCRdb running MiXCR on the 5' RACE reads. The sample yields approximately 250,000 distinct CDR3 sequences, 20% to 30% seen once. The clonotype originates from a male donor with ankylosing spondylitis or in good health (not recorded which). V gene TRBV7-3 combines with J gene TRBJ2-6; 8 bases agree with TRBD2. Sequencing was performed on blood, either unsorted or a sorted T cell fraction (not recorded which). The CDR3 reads CASSLGRGAPSGANVLTF. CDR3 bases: TGTGCCAGCAGTTTGGGGCGGGGGGCACCCTCTGGGGCCAACGTCCTGACTTTC.